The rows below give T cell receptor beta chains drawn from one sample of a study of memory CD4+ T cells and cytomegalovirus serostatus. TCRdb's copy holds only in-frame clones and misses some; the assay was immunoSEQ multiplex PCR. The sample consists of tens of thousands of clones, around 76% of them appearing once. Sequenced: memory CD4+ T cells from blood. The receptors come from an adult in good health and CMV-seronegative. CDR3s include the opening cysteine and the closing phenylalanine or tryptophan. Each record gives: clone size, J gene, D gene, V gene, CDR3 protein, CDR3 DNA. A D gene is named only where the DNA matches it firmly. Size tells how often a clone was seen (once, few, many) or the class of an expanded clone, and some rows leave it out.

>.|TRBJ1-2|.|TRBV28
CASTYQDYGYTF
TGTGCCAGCACTTATCAGGACTATGGCTACACCTTC
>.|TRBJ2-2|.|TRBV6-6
CASRLETNTGELFF
TGTGCCAGTAGACTCGAGACGAACACCGGGGAGCTGTTTTTT
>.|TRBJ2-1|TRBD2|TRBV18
CASSLGTSGNNEQFF
TGTGCCAGCTCGCTTGGGACTAGCGGTAACAATGAGCAGTTCTTC
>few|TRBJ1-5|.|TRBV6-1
CASRKQGDNQPQHF
TGTGCCAGCAGGAAACAGGGAGACAATCAGCCCCAGCATTTT
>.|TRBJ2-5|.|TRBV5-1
CASSLEDKGTQYF
TGCGCCAGCAGCTTGGAGGACAAGGGTACCCAGTACTTC
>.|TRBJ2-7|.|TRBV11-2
CASSLARISYEQYF
TGTGCCAGCAGCTTAGCGCGCATCTCCTACGAGCAGTACTTC
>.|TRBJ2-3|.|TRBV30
CAWSFPNTQYF
TGTGCCTGGAGTTTCCCAAATACGCAGTATTTT
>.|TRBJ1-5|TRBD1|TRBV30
CAWADRVNQPQHF
TGTGCCTGGGCGGACAGGGTAAATCAGCCCCAGCATTTT
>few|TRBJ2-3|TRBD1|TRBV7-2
CASSFSGQIDTQYF
TGTGCCAGCAGCTTTTCGGGACAGATAGATACGCAGTATTTT
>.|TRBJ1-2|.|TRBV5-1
CASSPVEGSYSLYGYTF
TGCGCCAGCAGCCCGGTGGAGGGTTCCTACAGCCTCTATGGCTACACCTTC
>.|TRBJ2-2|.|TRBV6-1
CASSDGWLAGELFF
TGTGCCAGCAGTGATGGGTGGCTTGCCGGGGAGCTGTTTTTT
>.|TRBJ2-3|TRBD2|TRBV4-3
CASSQDFYGRADTQYF
TGCGCCAGCAGCCAAGACTTTTACGGGAGGGCAGATACGCAGTATTTT
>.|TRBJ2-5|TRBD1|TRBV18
CASSAGQGDWETQYF
TGTGCCAGCTCAGCCGGACAGGGTGATTGGGAGACCCAGTACTTC
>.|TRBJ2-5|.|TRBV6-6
CASSLGTVETQYF
TGTGCCAGCAGTCTAGGGACTGTGGAGACCCAGTACTTC
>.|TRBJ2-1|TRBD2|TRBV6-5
CASSYSSLAGINEQFF
TGTGCCAGCAGTTACTCGTCCCTAGCGGGAATCAATGAGCAGTTCTTC
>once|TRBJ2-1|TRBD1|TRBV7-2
CASSLGQGISEQFF
TGTGCCAGCAGCTTGGGACAGGGGATAAGTGAGCAGTTCTTC
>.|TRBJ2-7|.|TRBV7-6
CASSAGHTYEQYF
TGTGCCAGCAGCGCGGGACATACCTACGAGCAGTACTTC
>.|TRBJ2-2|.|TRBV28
CASRLSNTGELFF
TGTGCCAGCAGATTATCGAACACCGGGGAGCTGTTTTTT
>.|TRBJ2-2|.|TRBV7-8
CASGGTANTGELFF
TGTGCCAGCGGGGGGACAGCGAACACCGGGGAGCTGTTTTTT
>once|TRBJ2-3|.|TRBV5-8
CASSPDYSTQYF
TGTGCCAGCAGCCCCGATTATAGTACGCAGTATTTT
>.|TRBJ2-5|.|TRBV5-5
CASSPREGVWETQYF
TGTGCCAGCAGTCCCCGGGAAGGGGTGTGGGAGACCCAGTACTTC
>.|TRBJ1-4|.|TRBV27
CASSLMRQGNGKTVF
TGTGCCAGCAGTTTAATGCGTCAGGGGAACGGAAAAACTGTTTTT
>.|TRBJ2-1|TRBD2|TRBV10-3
CAIRGTSGVEQFF
TGTGCCATCAGGGGGACTAGCGGGGTTGAGCAGTTCTTC
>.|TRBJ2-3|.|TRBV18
CASSPGVGADTQYF
TGTGCCAGCTCACCCGGCGTGGGTGCAGATACGCAGTATTTT